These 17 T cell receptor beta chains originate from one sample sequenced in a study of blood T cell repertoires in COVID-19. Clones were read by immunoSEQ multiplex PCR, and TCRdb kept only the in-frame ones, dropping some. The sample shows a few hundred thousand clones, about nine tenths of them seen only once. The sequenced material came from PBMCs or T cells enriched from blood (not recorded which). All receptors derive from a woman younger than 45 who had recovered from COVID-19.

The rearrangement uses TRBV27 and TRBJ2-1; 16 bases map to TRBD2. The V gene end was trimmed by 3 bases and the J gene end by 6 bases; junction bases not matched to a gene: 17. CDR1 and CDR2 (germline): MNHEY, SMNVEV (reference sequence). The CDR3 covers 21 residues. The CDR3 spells CASSFLLTGTSGRGGSNEQFF. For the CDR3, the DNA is TGTGCCAGCAGTTTTCTTTTAACCGGGACTAGCGGGAGGGGGGGCTCCAATGAGCAGTTCTTC.

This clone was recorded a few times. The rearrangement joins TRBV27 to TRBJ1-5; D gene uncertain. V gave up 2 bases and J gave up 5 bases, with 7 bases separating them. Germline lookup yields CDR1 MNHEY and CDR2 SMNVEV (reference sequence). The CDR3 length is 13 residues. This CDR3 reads CASSLERDQPQHF. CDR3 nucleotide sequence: TGTGCCAGCAGTTTAGAGAGGGATCAGCCCCAGCATTTT.

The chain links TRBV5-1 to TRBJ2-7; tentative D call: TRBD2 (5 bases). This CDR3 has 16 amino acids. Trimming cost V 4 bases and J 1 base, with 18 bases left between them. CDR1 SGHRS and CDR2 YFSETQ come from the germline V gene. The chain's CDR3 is CASSAAGMQNSYEQYF. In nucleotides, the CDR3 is TGCGCCAGCAGCGCGGCCGGGATGCAAAATTCCTACGAGCAGTACTTC.

The CDR3 sequence is CASSSIAGGFLGANVLTF. CDR3 nucleotide sequence: TGCGCCAGCAGCTCTATAGCGGGAGGCTTTCTAGGGGCCAACGTCCTGACTTTC. The chain has TRBV5-1 and TRBJ2-6; 10 bases align to TRBD2. CDR3 length: 18 residues. With 3 bases clipped from V and 4 bases from J, the junction kept 10 bases outside the gene matches. Germline V gene data show CDR1 as SGHRS and CDR2 as YFSETQ. Looking up the rest from reference TRBV5-1 and TRBJ2-6 gives the full variable domain: KAGVTQTPRYLIKTRGQQVTLSCSPISGHRSVSWYQQTPGQGLQFLFEYFSETQRNKGNFPGRFSGRQFSNSRSEMNVSTLELGDSALYLCASSSIAGGFLGANVLTFGAGSRLTVL.

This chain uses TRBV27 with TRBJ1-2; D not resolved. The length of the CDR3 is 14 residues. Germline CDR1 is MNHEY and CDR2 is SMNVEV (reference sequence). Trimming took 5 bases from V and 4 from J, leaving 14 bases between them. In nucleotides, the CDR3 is TGTGCCAGCAGTATACCAGGTTCCTCCTATGGCTACACCTTC. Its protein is CASSIPGSSYGYTF.

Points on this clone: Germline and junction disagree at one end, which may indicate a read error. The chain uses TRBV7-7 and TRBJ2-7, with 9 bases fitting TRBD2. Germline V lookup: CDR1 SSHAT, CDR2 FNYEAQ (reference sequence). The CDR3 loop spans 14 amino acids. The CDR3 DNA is TGTGCTAGCAGCTTAGGCGGGACTAGCCACGAGCAGTACTTC. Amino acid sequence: CASSLGGTSHEQYF. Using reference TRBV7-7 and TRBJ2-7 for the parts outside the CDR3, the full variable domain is GAGVSQSPRYKVTKRGQDVTLRCDPISSHATLYWYQQALGQGPEFLTYFNYEAQPDKSGLPSDRFSAERPEGSISTLTIQRTEQRDSAMYRCASSLGGTSHEQYFGPGTRLTVT.

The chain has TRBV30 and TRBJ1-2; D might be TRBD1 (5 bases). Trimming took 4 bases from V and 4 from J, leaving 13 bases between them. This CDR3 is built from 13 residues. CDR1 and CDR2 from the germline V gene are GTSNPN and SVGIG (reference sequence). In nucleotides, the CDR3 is TGTGCCTGGACCGTAGGGGTATCCTATGGCTACACCTTC. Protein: CAWTVGVSYGYTF.

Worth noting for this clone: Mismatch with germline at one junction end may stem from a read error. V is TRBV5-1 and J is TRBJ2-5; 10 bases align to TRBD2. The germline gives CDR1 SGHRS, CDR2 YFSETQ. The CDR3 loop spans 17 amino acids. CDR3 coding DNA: TGCGCCAGCAGCTTGGCGGCAGTAGCGGGGGGCCAAGGGACCCAGTACTTC. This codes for CASSLAAVAGGQGTQYF.

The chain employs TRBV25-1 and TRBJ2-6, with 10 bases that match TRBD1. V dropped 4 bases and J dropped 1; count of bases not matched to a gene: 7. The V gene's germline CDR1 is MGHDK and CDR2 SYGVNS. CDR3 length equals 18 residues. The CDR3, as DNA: TGTGCCAGCAGTGCACCGGGACAGGGGTTATCTGGGGCCAACGTCCTGACTTTC. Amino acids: CASSAPGQGLSGANVLTF.

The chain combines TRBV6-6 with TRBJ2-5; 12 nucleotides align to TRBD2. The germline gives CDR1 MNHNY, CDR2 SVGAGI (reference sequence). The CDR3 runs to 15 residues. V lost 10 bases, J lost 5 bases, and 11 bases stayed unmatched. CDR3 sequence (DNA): TGTGCCACCATCCGGACTAGCGGGGTGGAGGAGACCCAGTACTTC. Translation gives CATIRTSGVEETQYF.

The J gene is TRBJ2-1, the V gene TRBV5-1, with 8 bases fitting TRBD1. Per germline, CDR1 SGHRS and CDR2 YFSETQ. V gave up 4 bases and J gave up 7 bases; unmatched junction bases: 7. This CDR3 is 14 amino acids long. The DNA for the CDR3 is TGCGCCAGCAGCATGGACAGGGAAGGTAATGAGCAGTTCTTC. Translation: CASSMDREGNEQFF.

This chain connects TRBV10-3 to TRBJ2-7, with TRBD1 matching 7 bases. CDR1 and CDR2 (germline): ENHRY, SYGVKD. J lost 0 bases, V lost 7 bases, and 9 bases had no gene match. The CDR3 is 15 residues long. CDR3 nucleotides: TGTGCCATCACAGAACAGGGGACGCCCTCCTACGAGCAGTACTTC. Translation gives CAITEQGTPSYEQYF.

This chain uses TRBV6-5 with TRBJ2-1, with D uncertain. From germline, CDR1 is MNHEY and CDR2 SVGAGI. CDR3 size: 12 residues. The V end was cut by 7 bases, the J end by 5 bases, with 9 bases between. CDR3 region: CASMRPDNEQFF. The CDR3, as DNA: TGTGCCAGCATGAGGCCTGACAATGAGCAGTTCTTC.

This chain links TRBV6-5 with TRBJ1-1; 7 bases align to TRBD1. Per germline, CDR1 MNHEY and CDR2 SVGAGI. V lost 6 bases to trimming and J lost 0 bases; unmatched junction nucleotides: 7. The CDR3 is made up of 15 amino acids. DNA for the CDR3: TGTGCCAGCAGCTTTACGGGACAGCTGAACACTGAAGCTTTCTTT. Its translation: CASSFTGQLNTEAFF.

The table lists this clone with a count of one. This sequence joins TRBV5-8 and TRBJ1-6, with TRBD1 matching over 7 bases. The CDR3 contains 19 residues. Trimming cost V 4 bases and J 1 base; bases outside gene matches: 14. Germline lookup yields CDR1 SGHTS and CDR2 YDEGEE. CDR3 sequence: CASSIVGLTGYSYNSPLHF. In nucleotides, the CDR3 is TGTGCCAGCAGCATCGTGGGTTTGACAGGGTATTCCTATAATTCACCCCTCCACTTT. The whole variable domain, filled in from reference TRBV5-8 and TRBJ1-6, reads EAGVTQSPTHLIKTRGQQATLRCSPISGHTSVYWYQQALGLGLQFLLWYDEGEERNRGNFPPRFSGRQFPNYSSELNVNALELEDSALYLCASSIVGLTGYSYNSPLHFGNGTRLTVT.

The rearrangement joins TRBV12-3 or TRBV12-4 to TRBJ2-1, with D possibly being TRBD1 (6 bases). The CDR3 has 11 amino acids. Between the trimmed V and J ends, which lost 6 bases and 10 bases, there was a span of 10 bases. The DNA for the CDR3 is TGTGCCAGCAGCCTAGGACAGGAGCAGTTCTTC. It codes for CASSLGQEQFF.

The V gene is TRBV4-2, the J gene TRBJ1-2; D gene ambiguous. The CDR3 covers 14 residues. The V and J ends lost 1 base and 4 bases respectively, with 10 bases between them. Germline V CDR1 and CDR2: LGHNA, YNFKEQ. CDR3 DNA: TGTGCCAGCAGCCAAGTGGAGCGTATCTATGGCTACACCTTC. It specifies CASSQVERIYGYTF.